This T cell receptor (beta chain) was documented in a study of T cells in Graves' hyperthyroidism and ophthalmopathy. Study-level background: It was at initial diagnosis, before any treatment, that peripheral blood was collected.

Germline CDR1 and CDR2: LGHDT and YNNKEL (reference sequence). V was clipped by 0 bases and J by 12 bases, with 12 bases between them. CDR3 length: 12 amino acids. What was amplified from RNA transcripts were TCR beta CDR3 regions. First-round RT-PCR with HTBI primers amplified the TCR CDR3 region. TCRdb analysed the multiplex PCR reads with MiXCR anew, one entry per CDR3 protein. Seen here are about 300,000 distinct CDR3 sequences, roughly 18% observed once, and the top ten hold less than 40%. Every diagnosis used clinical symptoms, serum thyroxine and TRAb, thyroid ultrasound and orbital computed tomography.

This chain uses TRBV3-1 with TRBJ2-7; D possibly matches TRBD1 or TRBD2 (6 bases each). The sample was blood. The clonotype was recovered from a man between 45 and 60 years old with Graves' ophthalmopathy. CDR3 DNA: TGTGCCAGCAGCCAAGATTTGGGGGGCAGGTACTTC. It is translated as CASSQDLGGRYF.